The sequence of this T cell receptor (beta chain) was determined in a study of low-dose radiotherapy and immunotherapy resistance in tumors (dated by TCRdb to 2021 to 2024). Context from the whole study: Cohort 1 received 0.5 Gy per fraction every 2 weeks, with a prescribed total PTV dose of 6.5 Gy. Cohort 2 received 1 Gy per fraction every two weeks, with a total of 13 Gy over 26 weeks. Patients were given nivolumab as a 240 mg flat dose every two weeks and ipilimumab at 1 mg/kg every six weeks, with both drugs delivered intravenously. Cyclophosphamide 200 mg/m2 was given intravenously every two weeks, one day before each radiation and immunotherapy administration. Aspirin 300 mg was taken orally once daily by patients for four cycles, starting on cycle 1 day 1. No randomization into treatment groups was done for the people taking part in the trial. Eight patients were included in the translational analysis: three from the first dose cohort and the first five from the second dose cohort.

A word on this clonotype: Its antigen remains unidentified. This is likely an artifact of a read error, given a far larger clone one base away.

Unmatched junction bases come to 13, with V trimmed by 0 bases and J by 13 bases. The CDR3 contains 15 residues, cysteine and phenylalanine counted. CDR3 DNA only is kept here, 45 bases in frame from base 1. The germline V gene gives CDR1 as SGDLS and CDR2 as YYNGEE. The label giving this sample's time point can be read as: after trial treatment. The treatment or condition label corresponds to: LDRT plus nivolumab, ipilimumab, low-dose cyclophosphamide and aspirin (RACIN trial). The donors took part in RACIN, a single-arm, phase I, dose-escalation trial that combined nivolumab, ipilimumab, aspirin, low-dose cyclophosphamide and low-dose radiotherapy. To be eligible, a patient needed to have an advanced solid tumor that was TIL-negative. The run used an Illumina HiSeq 2500. To make first-strand cDNA, Superscript III was used along with a set of TRAV- and TRBV-specific primers so that both the TCRalpha and TCRbeta chains were covered. TCRs were amplified with Phusion for 15 to 25 PCR cycles using a constant-region primer together with the adapter attached to the V primers. Amplification of the isolated mRNA was done with the MessageAmp II aRNA Amplification Kit, which involved a roughly 16-hour in vitro transcription at 37 degrees C. The Dynabeads mRNA DIRECT Purification Kit was used to isolate the mRNA for TCR sequencing. Indexed Illumina adapters were added in a second Phusion PCR of 25 cycles, after which AMPure XP beads were used to purify the products. The authors processed their data as follows. Custom Perl scripts were used to pool TCR sequences that encoded the same protein, to remove out-of-frame sequences, and to calculate the abundance of each clonotype. Any TCR sequence supported by only a single read was excluded from analysis. Repertoire metrics included Shannon entropy, Gini index, clonality, richness, and frequency of TCRs shared between repertoires. The public reads were quality trimmed at Q25 with fastp and then assembled into clones with MiXCR by TCRdb, keeping productive beta chains. All rows with the same CDR3 protein become a single entry with the most common DNA and genes. TCRdb assigned the V and J calls; the authors' analysis was not used. The sample includes tens of thousands of distinct CDR3 sequences, with 15% to 20% observed a single time. The top ten constitute roughly 1.4% of the sample.

The TCR was taken from a male donor with prostate cancer. The sample consisted of PBMCs, taken after low-dose radiotherapy plus immunotherapy. The sequence joins TRBV9 to TRBJ2-1; 7 central nucleotides agree with TRBD1. The DNA reads TGTGCCAGCAGCGTAGTGGACAGGCTCCAAGAGACCCAGTTCTTC. It codes for CASSVVDRLQETQFF.